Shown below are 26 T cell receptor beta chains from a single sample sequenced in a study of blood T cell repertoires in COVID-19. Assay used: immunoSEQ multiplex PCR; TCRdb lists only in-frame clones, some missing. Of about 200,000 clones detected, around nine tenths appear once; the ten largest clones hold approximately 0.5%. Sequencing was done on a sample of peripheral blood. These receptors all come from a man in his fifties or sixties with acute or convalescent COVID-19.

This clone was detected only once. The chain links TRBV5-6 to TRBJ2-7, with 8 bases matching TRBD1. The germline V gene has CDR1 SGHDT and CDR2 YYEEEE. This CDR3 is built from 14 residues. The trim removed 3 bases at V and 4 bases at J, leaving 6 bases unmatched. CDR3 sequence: CASSSADRVYEQYV. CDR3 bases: TGTGCCAGCAGCTCGGCGGACAGGGTTTACGAGCAGTACGTC.

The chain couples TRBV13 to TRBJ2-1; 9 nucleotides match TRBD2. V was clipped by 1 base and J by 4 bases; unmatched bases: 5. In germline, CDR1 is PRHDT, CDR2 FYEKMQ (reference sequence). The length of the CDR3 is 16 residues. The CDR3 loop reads CASSLVPRGGYNEQFF. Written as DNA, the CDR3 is TGTGCCAGCAGCTTAGTCCCGCGGGGGGGATACAATGAGCAGTTCTTC.

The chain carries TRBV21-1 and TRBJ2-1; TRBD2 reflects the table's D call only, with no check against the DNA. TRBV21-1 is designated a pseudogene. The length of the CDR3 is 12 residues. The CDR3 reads CASSPWGVEQFF. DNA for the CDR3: TGTGCCAGCAGCCCCTGGGGAGTCGAGCAGTTCTTC.

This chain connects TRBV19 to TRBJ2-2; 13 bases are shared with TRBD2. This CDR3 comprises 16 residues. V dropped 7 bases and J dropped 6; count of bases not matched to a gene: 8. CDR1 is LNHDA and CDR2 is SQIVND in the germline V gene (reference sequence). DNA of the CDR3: TGTGCCAGTATCCCGGGGACTAGCGGGATCTCCGGGGAGCTGTTTTTT. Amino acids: CASIPGTSGISGELFF.

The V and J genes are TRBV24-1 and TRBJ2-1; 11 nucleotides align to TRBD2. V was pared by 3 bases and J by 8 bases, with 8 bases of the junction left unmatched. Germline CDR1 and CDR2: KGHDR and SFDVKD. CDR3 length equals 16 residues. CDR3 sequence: CATSDPWGGLADEQFF. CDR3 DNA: TGTGCCACCAGTGATCCTTGGGGGGGACTAGCGGATGAGCAGTTCTTC.

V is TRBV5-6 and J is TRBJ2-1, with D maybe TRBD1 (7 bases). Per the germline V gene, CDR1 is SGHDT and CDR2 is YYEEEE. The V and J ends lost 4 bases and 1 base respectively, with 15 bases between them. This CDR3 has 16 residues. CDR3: CASSNTGEVSYNEQFF. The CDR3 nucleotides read TGTGCCAGCAGCAACACAGGGGAGGTATCCTACAATGAGCAGTTCTTC.

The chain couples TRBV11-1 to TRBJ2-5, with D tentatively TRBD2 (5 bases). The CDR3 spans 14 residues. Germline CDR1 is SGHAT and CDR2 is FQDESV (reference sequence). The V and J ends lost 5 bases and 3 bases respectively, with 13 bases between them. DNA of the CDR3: TGTGCCAGCAGCCCCGGACTGAGAAAAGAGACCCAGTACTTC. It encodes CASSPGLRKETQYF.

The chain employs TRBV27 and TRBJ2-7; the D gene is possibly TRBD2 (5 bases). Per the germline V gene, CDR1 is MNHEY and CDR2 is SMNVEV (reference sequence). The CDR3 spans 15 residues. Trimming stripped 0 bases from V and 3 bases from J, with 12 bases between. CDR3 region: CASSLSIGGFYEQYV. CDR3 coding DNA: TGTGCCAGCAGTTTATCTATCGGCGGGTTCTACGAGCAGTACGTC.

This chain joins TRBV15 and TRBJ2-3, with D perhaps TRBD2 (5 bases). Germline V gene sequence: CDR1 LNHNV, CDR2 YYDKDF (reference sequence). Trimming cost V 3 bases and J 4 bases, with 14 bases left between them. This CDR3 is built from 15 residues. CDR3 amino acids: CATSSSDGGSDTQYF. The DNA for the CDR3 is TGTGCCACCAGCAGTTCGGACGGAGGCTCAGATACGCAGTATTTT.

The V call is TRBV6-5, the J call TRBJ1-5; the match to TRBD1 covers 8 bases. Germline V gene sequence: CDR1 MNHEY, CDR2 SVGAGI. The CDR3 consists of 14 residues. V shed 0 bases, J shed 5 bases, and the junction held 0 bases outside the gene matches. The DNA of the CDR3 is TGTGCCAGCAGTTACTCGACAGGGGATCAGCCCCAGCATTTT. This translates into CASSYSTGDQPQHF.

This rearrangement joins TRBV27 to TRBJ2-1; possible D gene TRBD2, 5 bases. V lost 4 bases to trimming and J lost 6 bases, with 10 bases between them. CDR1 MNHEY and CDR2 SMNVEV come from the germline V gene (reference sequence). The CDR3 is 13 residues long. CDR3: CASSSETSNEQFF. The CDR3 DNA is TGTGCCAGCAGTTCAGAAACTAGCAATGAGCAGTTCTTC.

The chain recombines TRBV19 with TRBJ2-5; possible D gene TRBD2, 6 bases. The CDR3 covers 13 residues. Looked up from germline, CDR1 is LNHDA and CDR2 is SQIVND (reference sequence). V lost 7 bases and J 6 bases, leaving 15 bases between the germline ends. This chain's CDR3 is CASNSGGVKTQYF. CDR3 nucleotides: TGTGCCAGTAATTCAGGCGGGGTGAAGACCCAGTACTTC.

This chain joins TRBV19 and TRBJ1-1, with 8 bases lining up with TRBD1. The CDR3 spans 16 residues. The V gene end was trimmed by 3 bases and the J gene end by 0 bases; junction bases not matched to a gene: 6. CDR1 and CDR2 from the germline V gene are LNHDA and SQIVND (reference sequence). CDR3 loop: CASSMGTGLLNTEAFF. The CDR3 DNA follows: TGTGCCAGTAGTATGGGGACAGGCCTACTGAACACTGAAGCTTTCTTT.

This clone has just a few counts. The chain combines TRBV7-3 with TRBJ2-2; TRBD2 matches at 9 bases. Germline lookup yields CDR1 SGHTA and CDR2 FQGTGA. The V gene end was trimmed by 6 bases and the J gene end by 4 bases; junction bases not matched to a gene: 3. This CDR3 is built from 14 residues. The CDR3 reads CASSYSGGTGELFF. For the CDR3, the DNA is TGTGCCAGCAGTTATAGCGGGGGCACCGGGGAGCTGTTTTTT.

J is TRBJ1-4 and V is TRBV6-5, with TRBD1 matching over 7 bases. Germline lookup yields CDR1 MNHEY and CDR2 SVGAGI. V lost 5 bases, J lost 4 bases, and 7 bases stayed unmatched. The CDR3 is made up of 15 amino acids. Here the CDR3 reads CASSSGQVYNEKLFF. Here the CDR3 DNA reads TGTGCCAGCAGTAGCGGACAGGTCTATAATGAAAAACTGTTTTTT.

The CDR3 is CALALALSYEQYF. The CDR3 region has the DNA TGTGCCTTGGCACTAGCGCTCTCTTACGAGCAGTACTTC. The chain employs TRBV30 and TRBJ2-7, with TRBD2 matching over 7 bases. This CDR3 is 13 amino acids long. Losses at the gene ends were 7 bases for V and 4 bases for J; bases not matched to a gene: 10. CDR1 is GTSNPN, CDR2 SVGIG, per germline (reference sequence).

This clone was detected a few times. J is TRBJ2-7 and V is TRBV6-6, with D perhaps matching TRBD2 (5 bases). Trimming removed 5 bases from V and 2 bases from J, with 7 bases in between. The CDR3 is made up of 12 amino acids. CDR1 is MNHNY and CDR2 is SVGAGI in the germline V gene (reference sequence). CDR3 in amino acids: CASSDGAYEQYF. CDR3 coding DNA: TGTGCCAGCAGTGACGGGGCCTACGAGCAGTACTTC.

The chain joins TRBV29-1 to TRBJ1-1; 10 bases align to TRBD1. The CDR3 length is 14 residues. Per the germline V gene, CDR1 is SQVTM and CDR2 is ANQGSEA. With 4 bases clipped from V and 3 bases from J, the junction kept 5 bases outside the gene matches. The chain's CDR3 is CSVAPGTGDTEAFF. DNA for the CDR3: TGCAGCGTTGCCCCCGGGACAGGGGACACTGAAGCTTTCTTT.

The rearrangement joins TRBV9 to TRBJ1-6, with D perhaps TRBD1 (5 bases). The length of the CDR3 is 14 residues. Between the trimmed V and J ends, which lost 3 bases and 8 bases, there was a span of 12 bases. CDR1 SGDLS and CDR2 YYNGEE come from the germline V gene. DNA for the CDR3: TGTGCCAGCAGCGCCCGGGACTTATATTCACCCCTCCACTTT. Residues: CASSARDLYSPLHF.

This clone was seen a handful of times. This chain's CDR3 is CASSVTSGTGEQYF. The CDR3 DNA reads as TGTGCCAGCTCAGTGACTAGCGGGACTGGAGAGCAGTACTTC. The chain links TRBV18 to TRBJ2-7, with 11 bases fitting TRBD2. This CDR3 region has 14 residues. The germline V gene encodes CDR1 KGHSH and CDR2 LQKENI. The V segment lost 5 bases and the J segment 7 bases; nucleotides outside the gene matches: 7.

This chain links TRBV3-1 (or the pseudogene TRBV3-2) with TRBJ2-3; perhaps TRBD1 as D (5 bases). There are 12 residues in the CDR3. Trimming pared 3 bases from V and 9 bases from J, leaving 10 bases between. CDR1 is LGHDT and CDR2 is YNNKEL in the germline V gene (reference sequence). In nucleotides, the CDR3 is TGTGCCAGCAGCCAGGGGCAGGGCACGCAGTATTTT. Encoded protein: CASSQGQGTQYF.

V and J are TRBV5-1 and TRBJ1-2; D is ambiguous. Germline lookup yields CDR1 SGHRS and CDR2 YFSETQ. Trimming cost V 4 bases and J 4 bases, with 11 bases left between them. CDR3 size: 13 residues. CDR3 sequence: CASSPLGGYGYTF. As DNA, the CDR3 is TGCGCCAGCAGCCCCCTCGGCGGCTATGGCTACACCTTC.

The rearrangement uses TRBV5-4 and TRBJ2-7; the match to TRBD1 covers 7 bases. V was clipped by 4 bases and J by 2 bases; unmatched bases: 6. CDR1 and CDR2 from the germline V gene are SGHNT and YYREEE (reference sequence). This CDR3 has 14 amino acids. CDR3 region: CASSRDSNPYEQYV. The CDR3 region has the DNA TGTGCCAGCAGCAGGGACAGCAACCCCTACGAGCAGTACGTC.

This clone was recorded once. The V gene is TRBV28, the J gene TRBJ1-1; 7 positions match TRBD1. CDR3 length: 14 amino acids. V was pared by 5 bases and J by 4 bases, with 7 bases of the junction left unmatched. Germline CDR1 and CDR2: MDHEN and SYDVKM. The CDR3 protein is CASSPRQGGTEAFF. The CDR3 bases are TGTGCCAGCAGTCCCCGACAGGGCGGCACTGAAGCTTTCTTT.

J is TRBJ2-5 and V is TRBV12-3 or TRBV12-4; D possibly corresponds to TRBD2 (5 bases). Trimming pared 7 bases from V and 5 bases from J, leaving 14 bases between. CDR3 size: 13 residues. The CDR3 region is CASNSGFWETQYF. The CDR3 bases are TGTGCCAGCAATTCGGGGTTCTGGGAGACCCAGTACTTC.

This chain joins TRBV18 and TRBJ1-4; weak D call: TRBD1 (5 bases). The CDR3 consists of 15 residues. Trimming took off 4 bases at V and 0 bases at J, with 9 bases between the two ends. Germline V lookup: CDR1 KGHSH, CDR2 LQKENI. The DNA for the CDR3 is TGTGCCAGCTCACAGGGGTTTGCAACTAATGAAAAACTGTTTTTT. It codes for CASSQGFATNEKLFF.